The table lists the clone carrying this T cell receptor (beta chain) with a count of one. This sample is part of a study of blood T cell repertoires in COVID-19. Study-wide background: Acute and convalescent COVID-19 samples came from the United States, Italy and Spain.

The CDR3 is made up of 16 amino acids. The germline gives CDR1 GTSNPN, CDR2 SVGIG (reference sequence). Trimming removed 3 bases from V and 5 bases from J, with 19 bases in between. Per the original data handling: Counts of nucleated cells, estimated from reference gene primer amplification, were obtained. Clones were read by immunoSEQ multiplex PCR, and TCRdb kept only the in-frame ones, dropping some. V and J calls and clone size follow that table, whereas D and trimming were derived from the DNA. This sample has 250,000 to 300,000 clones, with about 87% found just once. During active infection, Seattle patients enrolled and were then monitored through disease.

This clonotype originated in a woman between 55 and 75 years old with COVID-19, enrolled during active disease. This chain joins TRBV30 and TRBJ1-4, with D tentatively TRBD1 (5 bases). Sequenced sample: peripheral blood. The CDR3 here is CAWRDTGRQMNEKLFF. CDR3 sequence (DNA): TGTGCCTGGAGGGACACTGGGAGGCAGATGAATGAAAAACTGTTTTTT.